Listed here is a single T cell receptor (beta chain). No antigen is known for it. This record belongs to a study of PD-1 blockade in classical Hodgkin lymphoma. For the study at large: Patients were administered nivolumab (3 mg/kg intravenously) every 2 weeks.

The V end was cut by 0 bases, the J end by 4 bases, with 14 bases between. CDR3 size: 15 residues. The germline V gene has CDR1 SGHRS and CDR2 YFSETQ. The data were produced by immunoSEQ multiplex PCR, yet TCRdb's version contains in-frame clones alone and is incomplete. The sample yields several thousand clones, roughly 89% seen once. Documented time point: cycle 4 day 1 (C4D1), after more than five weeks of nivolumab. Every single patient, without exception, relapsed after autologous stem cell transplantation, and brentuximab vedotin exposure varied. Whole-study results and caveats: Nothing has yet pinned down what causes the repertoire differences, possibly disease activity or prior therapy. Healthy donors reportedly exceeded newly diagnosed patients in baseline TCR diversity. It was CD4+ TCR diversity, not CD8+, that rose significantly by C4D1.

Sample: peripheral blood mononuclear cells (PBMCs), taken before the fourth cycle of nivolumab. V is TRBV5-1 and J is TRBJ2-7; weak D call: TRBD2 (5 bases). The source of this sequence is a human donor with classical Hodgkin lymphoma. CDR3 in DNA: TGCGCCAGCAGCTTGGCCTTAGGAGGAGGTTACGAGCAGTACTTC. It translates to CASSLALGGGYEQYF. The whole variable domain, filled in from reference TRBV5-1 and TRBJ2-7, reads KAGVTQTPRYLIKTRGQQVTLSCSPISGHRSVSWYQQTPGQGLQFLFEYFSETQRNKGNFPGRFSGRQFSNSRSEMNVSTLELGDSALYLCASSLALGGGYEQYFGPGTRLTVT.